The present T cell receptor (beta chain) was sequenced within a study of blood T cells in healthy people across ages (dated by TCRdb to about 2015). Regarding the research as a whole: In model experiments, template switching captured about one uniquely barcoded TCR beta cDNA molecule for every two T cells. Two additional independent replicas of 1 million unique cDNA reads from the same blood draw were analyzed for two donors (one aged 18 to 29 and one aged 80 or older). Donors were grouped into four age groups: young (average roughly 17 years), middle-aged (around 39), aged (over 55) and long-lived (approximately 82). To track age-related changes in TCR beta repertoire diversity, the study relied on deep sequencing normalized with unique cDNA molecular identifiers. Findings and caveats that apply to the study as a whole: The long-lived group showed more naive CD4+ T cells, fewer expanded clones and increased TCR diversity than the aged group, suggesting age selection. The percentage of naive T cells measured by flow cytometry correlated strongly with observed TCR beta diversity. As age increased, observed TCR beta diversity per million T cells dropped in a roughly linear way, and a significant reduction was already evident by age around 41. Because profiling used bulk unsorted PBMCs, naive and antigen-experienced compartments could not be compared conclusively. Estimates of total diversity from one million sequenced T cells were regarded as lower bounds and underestimates. Because the CMV infection status of the donors was unknown, age-related changes in expanded clonotypes may potentially have been confounded.

The approximately 39 donors, aged about 6 to 95 years, were systemically healthy Caucasian individuals from Russia. Each donor gave roughly 9 milliliters of peripheral blood, drawn into EDTA-treated Vacutainer tubes. Ficoll-Paque density-gradient centrifugation was used to isolate PBMCs, with at least 7 million per sample. Total RNA, at least 6 micrograms per sample, was extracted from PBMCs with Trizol reagent. For every donor, flow cytometry on a PBMC aliquot measured the percentage of naive CD45RAhigh/CD27high T cells. The method behind the library was 5' RACE. Sequencing relied on an Illumina HiSeq 2500. A second PCR of roughly 6 to 11 cycles was run with a J-beta primer mix and a sample-barcoded 5' primer. Each TCR beta cDNA molecule received a unique molecular identifier from a template-switch 5' adaptor carrying 12 random nucleotides. Each sample yielded at least 2.5 million CDR3-containing paired-end reads. The Mint cDNA synthesis kit, primed by a TRBC-specific oligonucleotide, was used to synthesize first-strand cDNA from all RNA. All cDNA was treated with uracil-DNA glycosylase and then went through a first 18-cycle PCR with the universal primers M1SS and BC2_uni_R. Concerning the study's data processing: Normalization of each sample was performed by random selection of 1 million high-quality reads, each carrying a distinct molecular identifier. Instead of being binned into consensus sequences, reads with shared molecular identifiers were discarded. CDR3 identification, clonotype clustering and error correction used MiTCR with a Q25 quality threshold and the strictest error-elimination algorithm. A nonparametric unseen species model using Euler transformation provided a lower-bound estimate of total TCR beta diversity. In TCRdb, the public reads were trimmed at Q25 with fastp and aligned with MiXCR, with productive beta chains retained. A single entry per CDR3 protein holds the most common genes and DNA from its merged rows. The V and J calls come from TCRdb's annotation, not from the publication. The sample includes roughly 550,000 distinct CDR3 sequences, with around 24% observed a single time. The ten largest clones capture just over 8.5% of the sample.

At the junction V is shortened by 1 base and J by 4 bases, with 13 bases in between. From cysteine to phenylalanine, the CDR3 is 15 amino acids long. Kept here is only the CDR3 DNA, which spans 45 bases and is read in frame from base 1. Sequences DFQATT (CDR1) and SNEGSKA (CDR2) are obtained from the germline V gene (reference sequence). About this clonotype: The target of this receptor is not known. Per-nucleotide qualities are absent, and no much larger clonotype sits a single base away.

The same sample was also used in a study of T cells of mothers and their children. The second study reports: Nine systemically healthy Caucasian individuals, comprising three mothers and their six children, were included as donors. cDNA synthesis used all of the extracted RNA, with approximately 1.4 ug of RNA in each 15 ul reaction. In the second PCR, sample barcodes and 2-4 random nucleotides were introduced via the M1S primer. Over 9 million TCR beta CDR3 reads came from each mother, compared with some 3.1 million reads from each child. In both related and unrelated pairs, thymic selection shapes the output of TCR recombination in a similar way, with inherited differences having only a minor effect. Normalized repertoire overlap was always found to be slightly, but never significantly, higher in related mother-child pairs than in unrelated mother-child pairs. No persistent microchimeric T cell clones were detected, at a sensitivity of approximately 100 clones per million clonotypes. Deep NGS was used in the study to compare the TCR beta repertoires of mothers and children and to look for features that separate related mother-child pairs from unrelated individuals. On average, the children were about 12 +/- 4 years old, while the mothers were about 38 +/- 4 years old. Libraries were sequenced on Illumina HiSeq 2000 with 100+100 nt paired-end reads after adapter ligation with NEBNext reagents. Mother and child libraries were prepared a month apart and sequenced in separate runs to prevent cross-contamination. For each donor, between about 450,000 and 2,300,000 distinct TCR beta clonotypes were identified. Naive TCR beta clonotypes were estimated from low-frequency clonotypes matched to each donor's FACS-determined naive share, without sorting.

This TCR was recovered from a boy younger than 18 in good health. The sequence is built from TRBV20-1 and TRBJ2-2; a tentative D match to TRBD1 spans 5 bases. Material: blood. The encoded CDR3 is CSARVPGRTTGELFF. Read as DNA, the sequence is TGCAGTGCTAGAGTTCCAGGGCGAACCACCGGGGAGCTGTTTTTT.